Each of the 4 T cell receptor beta chains below was sequenced from the same sample in a study of T cells in Graves' hyperthyroidism and ophthalmopathy. Template material for amplifying TCR beta CDR3 regions consisted of RNA transcripts. The study used the HTBI primer set for a first-round RT-PCR of the TCR CDR3. TCRdb reprocessed the multiplex PCR reads via MiXCR and lists one record per CDR3 protein. The data show around 290,000 distinct CDR3 sequences, 13% seen once. Material: blood. The receptors originated from a woman aged 25 to 39 with Graves' hyperthyroidism that later progressed to Graves' ophthalmopathy.

This clonotype appeared many times. V is TRBV20-1 and J is TRBJ2-3, with a possible D match to TRBD1 (5 bases). The V end was cut by 4 bases, the J end by 2 bases, with 16 bases between. The CDR3 sequence is 15 residues long. Looked up from germline, CDR1 is DFQATT and CDR2 is SNEGSKA (reference sequence). CDR3 residues: CSAKVRAAYTDTQYF. Written as DNA, the CDR3 is TGCAGTGCTAAGGTCAGGGCCGCCTACACAGATACGCAGTATTTT.

There are many counts of this clonotype. The chain recombines TRBV6-2 or TRBV6-3 with TRBJ1-1; 8 nucleotides agree with TRBD1. The CDR3 loop spans 13 amino acids. J lost 4 bases, V lost 4 bases, and 2 bases had no gene match. Germline V gene data show CDR1 as MNHEY and CDR2 as SVGEGT. The CDR3 is CASSWTGTTEAFF. The CDR3 bases are TGTGCCAGCAGTTGGACAGGGACCACTGAAGCTTTCTTT.

This clonotype was observed at least ten times. The V and J genes are TRBV5-5 and TRBJ1-2, with 9 bases aligning to TRBD1. The CDR3 length is 15 residues. Germline V gene data show CDR1 as SGHKS and CDR2 as YYEKEE (reference sequence). Unmatched junction bases numbered 8, after V lost 4 bases and J lost 4 bases. For the CDR3, the DNA is TGTGCCAGCAGCCTACCGGGACAGGGCCTCTATGGCTACACCTTC. It is translated as CASSLPGQGLYGYTF. Together with reference TRBV5-5 and TRBJ1-2, the CDR3 gives the full variable domain: DAGVTQSPTHLIKTRGQQVTLRCSPISGHKSVSWYQQVLGQGPQFIFQYYEKEERGRGNFPDRFSARQFPNYSSELNVNALLLGDSALYLCASSLPGQGLYGYTFGSGTRLTVV.

This clonotype turned up a few times. The chain recombines TRBV9 with TRBJ1-1; a possible D gene is TRBD1 (5 bases). Trimming removed 4 bases at V and 0 bases at J, with 10 bases between. The CDR3 has 14 residues. Germline V gene sequence: CDR1 SGDLS, CDR2 YYNGEE. CDR3 nucleotide sequence: TGTGCCAGCAGCAAAGGGGTCTTGAACACTGAAGCTTTCTTT. As protein: CASSKGVLNTEAFF. Full variable domain (missing parts from reference TRBV9 and TRBJ1-1): DSGVTQTPKHLITATGQRVTLRCSPRSGDLSVYWYQQSLDQGLQFLIQYYNGEERAKGNILERFSAQQFPDLHSELNLSSLELGDSALYFCASSKGVLNTEAFFGQGTRLTVV.